A selection of T cell receptor beta chains follows, all from one sample in a study of blood T cell repertoires in COVID-19. Only in-frame clones appear in the TCRdb table, and some are missing; sequencing was by immunoSEQ multiplex PCR. The repertoire holds 200,000 to 250,000 clones, with just under 90% as singletons. Sequences were obtained from PBMCs or T cells enriched from blood (not recorded which). The source is a man in his fifties or sixties who had been exposed to COVID-19. Each CDR3 is given with its conserved first and last residue. Fields, in order: clone size, V gene, J gene, D gene, CDR3 DNA, CDR3 protein. D genes are given only for firm matches. A row's size may be missing; if present it is once, few, many or a size class.

.	TRBV19	TRBJ1-3	.	TGTGCCAGTAAACCTACAGGGAACACCATATATTTT	CASKPTGNTIYF
.	TRBV14	TRBJ1-2	TRBD1	TGTGCCAGCAGCCCCCTGGGACAGGTTAACTATGGCTACACCTTC	CASSPLGQVNYGYTF
.	TRBV21-1	TRBJ2-7	.	TGTGCCAGCAGCAAAGCGCGGGACAGGGGCCCCTACGAGCAGTACTTC	CASSKARDRGPYEQYF
few	TRBV15	TRBJ1-2	.	TGTGCCACCAGCAGAGATAGTCGGGGGGCATATAACTATGGCTACACCTTC	CATSRDSRGAYNYGYTF
.	TRBV24-1	TRBJ1-2	.	TGTGCCACCAGTGATTTCAATGGGGCTGAGGGCTACACCTTC	CATSDFNGAEGYTF
.	TRBV6-5	TRBJ1-4	TRBD1	TGTGCCAGCAGGGACCCGGGACAGGGGAAACTGTTTTTT	CASRDPGQGKLFF
.	TRBV15	TRBJ1-1	.	TGTGCCACCAGCAGAGTTGGGGGGAGGGCTGAAGCTTTCTTT	CATSRVGGRAEAFF
.	TRBV25-1	TRBJ2-4	TRBD1	TGTGCCAGCAGTGATGGGACAGACAAAAACATTCAGTACTTC	CASSDGTDKNIQYF
once	TRBV25-1	TRBJ1-6	.	TGTGCCAGCAGTGAATCGGGGGGACACTCACCCCTCCACTTT	CASSESGGHSPLHF
.	TRBV28	TRBJ1-1	.	TGTGCCAGCAGTACCAGGACTGATACTGAAGCTTTCTTT	CASSTRTDTEAFF
.	TRBV9	TRBJ1-1	.	TGTGCCAGCAGCGTAGGCGCTAGCGACACTGAAGCTTTCTTT	CASSVGASDTEAFF
once	TRBV10-1	TRBJ2-1	.	TGCGCCAGCAAGGACACGGGAGCGGGTAATGAGCAGTTCTTC	CASKDTGAGNEQFF
.	TRBV3-1/TRBV3-2	TRBJ2-1	.	TGTGCCAGCAGCCCTCAAGGACGGGACTACAATGAGCAGTTCTTC	CASSPQGRDYNEQFF
.	TRBV25-1	TRBJ2-3	.	TGTGCCAGCAGTGGCGACACAGATACGCAGTATTTT	CASSGDTDTQYF
few	TRBV12-2	TRBJ1-4	.	TGTGCAAGTCGCGCCTCTGTAGACAGGGTTATTGAAAAACTGTTTTTT	CASRASVDRVIEKLFF
.	TRBV24-1	TRBJ2-1	.	TGTGCCACCAGTGATTCTTTTACGACAGGGAGGCCCTACAATGAGCAGTTCTTC	CATSDSFTTGRPYNEQFF
.	TRBV7-9	TRBJ1-6	.	TGTGCCAGCGGCTCGGGGAATTCACCCCTCCACTTT	CASGSGNSPLHF
few	TRBV7-3	TRBJ2-5	.	TGTGCCAGCAGCTTTCTAGGCGAGACCCAGTACTTC	CASSFLGETQYF
.	TRBV5-1	TRBJ2-3	TRBD2	TGCGCCAGCAGCCTAGCAATAGCGGGAGGGCCGGTTGATACGCAGTATTTT	CASSLAIAGGPVDTQYF
.	TRBV7-9	TRBJ1-3	.	TGTGCCAGCAGCTATACAGGGACTGGAAACACCATATATTTT	CASSYTGTGNTIYF
.	TRBV11-3	TRBJ1-1	.	TGTGCCAGCAGCTTTAGGGGCATGAACACTGAAGCTTTCTTT	CASSFRGMNTEAFF
.	TRBV7-8	TRBJ1-5	.	TGTGCCAGCAGCTTTGGGAGGGATCAGCCCCAGCATTTT	CASSFGRDQPQHF
.	TRBV5-8	TRBJ1-2	.	TGTGCCAGCAGCTTGGAGCTTCGAAAATATGGCTACACCTTC	CASSLELRKYGYTF
.	TRBV3-1/TRBV3-2	TRBJ1-1	.	TGTGCCAGCAGCCAAGTAGGGGGCACTGAAGCTTTCTTT	CASSQVGGTEAFF
.	TRBV30	TRBJ2-5	.	TGTGCCTGGGGGAGGGGGGGCCTGGAGACCCAGTACTTC	CAWGRGGLETQYF
.	TRBV5-4	TRBJ2-6	.	TGTGCCAGCAGACAAGGCGGGGCCCAGAGCTCTGGGGCCAACGTCCTGACTTTC	CASRQGGAQSSGANVLTF
.	TRBV11-3	TRBJ1-4	.	TGTGCCAGCAGCCTGGTAGCGGAAAAACTGTTTTTT	CASSLVAEKLFF
.	TRBV7-3	TRBJ2-3	TRBD1	TGTGCCAGCAGCACAGGACAGGTCGGCCCAGATACGCAGTATTTT	CASSTGQVGPDTQYF
.	TRBV18	TRBJ2-2	.	TGTGCCAGCTCCCGCGACAGGCGGAACACCGGGGAGCTGTTTTTT	CASSRDRRNTGELFF
few	TRBV5-1	TRBJ2-2	TRBD2	TGCGCCAGCAGCTTGGAGCCTAGCGGGGGTAGCTTTGACACCGGGGAGCTGTTTTTT	CASSLEPSGGSFDTGELFF
.	TRBV11-2	TRBJ1-2	.	TGTGCCAGCAGCTTTGCAGGGGCTGTGAGCTACACCTTC	CASSFAGAVSYTF
.	TRBV11-3	TRBJ2-2	TRBD2	TGTGCCAGCAGCTTGAGAGCGGGAGTGAGCACCGGGGAGCTGTTTTTT	CASSLRAGVSTGELFF
.	TRBV28	TRBJ1-4	.	TGTGCCAGCAGCAACCCGGGAGGTACAAATGAAAAACTGTTTTTT	CASSNPGGTNEKLFF
few	TRBV5-1	TRBJ1-5	.	TGCGCCAGCAGCGCCGGGACATTCGATCAGCCCCAGCATTTT	CASSAGTFDQPQHF
.	TRBV6-1	TRBJ1-5	.	TGTGCCAGCAGTGAATGGGGCCCCTTATCAGGGCAGCCCCAGCATTTT	CASSEWGPLSGQPQHF
.	TRBV5-1	TRBJ1-1	TRBD1	TGCGCCAGCAGACCTCAACAGGGGTCATTCACTGAAGCTTTCTTT	CASRPQQGSFTEAFF